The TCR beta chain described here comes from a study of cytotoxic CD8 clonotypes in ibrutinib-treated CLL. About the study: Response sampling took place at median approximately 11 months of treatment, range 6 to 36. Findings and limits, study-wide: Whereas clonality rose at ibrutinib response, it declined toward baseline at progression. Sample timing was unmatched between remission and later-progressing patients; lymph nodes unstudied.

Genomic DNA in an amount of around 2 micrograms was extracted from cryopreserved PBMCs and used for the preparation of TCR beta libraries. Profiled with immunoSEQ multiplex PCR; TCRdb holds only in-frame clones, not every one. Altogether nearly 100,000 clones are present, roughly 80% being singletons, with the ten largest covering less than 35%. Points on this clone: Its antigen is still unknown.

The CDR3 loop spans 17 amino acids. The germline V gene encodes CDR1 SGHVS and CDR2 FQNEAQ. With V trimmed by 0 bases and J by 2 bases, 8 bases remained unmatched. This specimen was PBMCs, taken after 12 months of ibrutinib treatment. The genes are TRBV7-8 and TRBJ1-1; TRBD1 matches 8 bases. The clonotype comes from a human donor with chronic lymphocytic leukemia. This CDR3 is CASSLARYRGTNTEAFF. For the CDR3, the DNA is TGTGCCAGCAGCTTAGCCCGCTACAGGGGGACAAACACTGAAGCTTTCTTT.